This T cell receptor beta chain was documented in a study of blood T cell repertoires in COVID-19. Study at large: The United States, Italy and Spain supplied acute and convalescent COVID-19 samples. In each case, the material was cDNA or gDNA derived from T cells, B-cell-depleted T cells, or PBMCs.

V shed 3 bases and J shed 2 bases, with 13 bases lying between them. The CDR3 is 15 amino acids. In germline, CDR1 is KGHSH, CDR2 LQKENI. Only in-frame clones appear in the TCRdb table, and some are missing; sequencing was by immunoSEQ multiplex PCR. The sample consists of over 55,000 clones, roughly 84% of them appearing once. The clonotype comes from a man aged 50 or older with active COVID-19. The rearrangement joins TRBV18 to TRBJ1-2, with D tentatively TRBD1 (5 bases). Sequencing input: peripheral blood. CDR3 residues: CASSPSIAGNYGYTF. The DNA for the CDR3 is TGTGCCAGCTCACCGAGTATCGCAGGGAACTATGGCTACACCTTC.